The rows below give T cell receptor beta chains drawn from one sample of a study of radiation and T cells in renal cell carcinoma. The assay was immunoSEQ multiplex PCR, and TCRdb's table has in-frame clones only and misses some. The data hold tens of thousands of clones, with 82% observed a single time. The sample in question was blood, obtained from a patient whose treatment included radiotherapy and nephrectomy. These TCRs come from a man in his fifties or sixties with renal cell carcinoma. Each CDR3 is given with its conserved first and last residue. Fields, in order: CDR3 length, V gene, D gene, J gene, clone size, CDR3 protein, CDR3 DNA. A D gene is named only where the DNA matches it firmly. Size values are once, few and many counts, or a class for expanded clones, and some rows have none.

cdr3_length: 10
v_call: TRBV7-9
d_call: -
j_call: TRBJ1-6
clone_size: -
cdr3_aa: CASSPRILHF
cdr3_nt: TGTGCCAGCAGCCCCCGCATTCTCCACTTT

cdr3_length: 15
v_call: TRBV6-5
d_call: -
j_call: TRBJ2-5
clone_size: -
cdr3_aa: CASTPRPWSQETQYF
cdr3_nt: TGTGCCAGCACCCCCCGGCCGTGGAGCCAAGAGACCCAGTACTTC

cdr3_length: 15
v_call: TRBV11-1
d_call: -
j_call: TRBJ2-7
clone_size: -
cdr3_aa: CASKSPGQPPYEQYF
cdr3_nt: TGTGCCAGCAAGTCGCCGGGACAACCCCCCTACGAGCAGTACTTC

cdr3_length: 12
v_call: TRBV29-1
d_call: TRBD1
j_call: TRBJ1-2
clone_size: -
cdr3_aa: CSVEMGQYGYTF
cdr3_nt: TGCAGCGTTGAAATGGGACAGTATGGCTACACCTTC

cdr3_length: 15
v_call: TRBV19
d_call: TRBD1
j_call: TRBJ2-1
clone_size: -
cdr3_aa: CASSIGTGGGNEQFF
cdr3_nt: TGTGCCAGTAGTATAGGAACAGGGGGTGGTAATGAGCAGTTCTTC

cdr3_length: 17
v_call: TRBV7-2
d_call: TRBD2
j_call: TRBJ2-2
clone_size: -
cdr3_aa: CASSFGPAGGPVGELFF
cdr3_nt: TGTGCCAGCTCCTTTGGCCCGGCGGGAGGGCCTGTGGGGGAGCTGTTTTTT

cdr3_length: 16
v_call: TRBV28
d_call: TRBD2
j_call: TRBJ2-7
clone_size: -
cdr3_aa: CASSFTLLAGEYEQYF
cdr3_nt: TGTGCCAGCTCGTTTACCTTACTAGCGGGAGAGTACGAGCAGTACTTC

cdr3_length: 15
v_call: TRBV19
d_call: -
j_call: TRBJ1-1
clone_size: -
cdr3_aa: CASSIFARGEPEAFF
cdr3_nt: TGTGCCAGTAGTATTTTCGCCAGGGGTGAACCTGAAGCTTTCTTT

cdr3_length: 13
v_call: TRBV18
d_call: -
j_call: TRBJ2-4
clone_size: -
cdr3_aa: CASSPPGRSIQYF
cdr3_nt: TGTGCCAGCTCACCTCCGGGACGAAGTATTCAGTACTTC

cdr3_length: 19
v_call: TRBV27
d_call: TRBD2
j_call: TRBJ2-3
clone_size: -
cdr3_aa: CARSFLLAGGPSRTDTQYF
cdr3_nt: TGTGCCAGATCCTTCTTACTAGCGGGAGGACCCTCACGGACAGATACGCAGTATTTT

cdr3_length: 15
v_call: TRBV5-1
d_call: TRBD1
j_call: TRBJ1-2
clone_size: -
cdr3_aa: CASSLDYRGLGGYTF
cdr3_nt: TGCGCCAGCAGCTTGGATTACAGGGGGCTGGGAGGCTACACCTTC

cdr3_length: 14
v_call: TRBV5-1
d_call: TRBD1
j_call: TRBJ1-1
clone_size: few
cdr3_aa: CASAKGGQATEAFF
cdr3_nt: TGCGCCAGCGCTAAAGGGGGACAGGCCACTGAAGCTTTCTTT

cdr3_length: 14
v_call: TRBV11-3
d_call: TRBD1
j_call: TRBJ2-2
clone_size: -
cdr3_aa: CASSGQGDTGELFF
cdr3_nt: TGTGCCAGCAGTGGGCAGGGGGACACCGGGGAGCTGTTTTTT

cdr3_length: 15
v_call: TRBV6-5
d_call: -
j_call: TRBJ1-2
clone_size: -
cdr3_aa: CASRSTLSGLGGYTF
cdr3_nt: TGTGCCAGCAGAAGCACCCTGAGTGGTTTGGGGGGCTACACCTTC

cdr3_length: 16
v_call: TRBV30
d_call: TRBD2
j_call: TRBJ2-2
clone_size: few
cdr3_aa: CAWRPGLASNTGELFF
cdr3_nt: TGTGCCTGGAGACCGGGACTAGCATCGAACACCGGGGAGCTGTTTTTT

cdr3_length: 17
v_call: TRBV4-3
d_call: -
j_call: TRBJ2-3
clone_size: -
cdr3_aa: CASSQGGGREGTDTQYF
cdr3_nt: TGCGCCAGCAGCCAAGGTGGCGGCAGGGAAGGGACAGATACGCAGTATTTT

cdr3_length: 14
v_call: TRBV9
d_call: -
j_call: TRBJ2-1
clone_size: -
cdr3_aa: CASSVASRANEQFF
cdr3_nt: TGTGCCAGCAGCGTAGCGAGCAGAGCCAATGAGCAGTTCTTC

cdr3_length: 14
v_call: TRBV2
d_call: -
j_call: TRBJ2-1
clone_size: -
cdr3_aa: CASSEAWGFNEQFF
cdr3_nt: TGTGCCAGCAGTGAAGCCTGGGGGTTCAATGAGCAGTTCTTC

cdr3_length: 12
v_call: TRBV2
d_call: TRBD1
j_call: TRBJ2-7
clone_size: once
cdr3_aa: CASSPTGGEQYF
cdr3_nt: TGTGCCAGCAGTCCGACAGGGGGGGAGCAGTACTTC

cdr3_length: 15
v_call: TRBV7-9
d_call: TRBD1
j_call: TRBJ1-2
clone_size: few
cdr3_aa: CASSRQGWIHYGYTF
cdr3_nt: TGTGCCAGCAGCCGACAGGGCTGGATCCACTATGGCTACACCTTC

cdr3_length: 15
v_call: TRBV28
d_call: -
j_call: TRBJ2-5
clone_size: -
cdr3_aa: CARSHWSGARETQYF
cdr3_nt: TGTGCCAGGTCGCATTGGTCGGGGGCGCGGGAGACCCAGTACTTC

cdr3_length: 16
v_call: TRBV5-1
d_call: -
j_call: TRBJ2-3
clone_size: -
cdr3_aa: CASSLRSGRPTDTQYF
cdr3_nt: TGCGCCAGCAGCTTGCGCTCGGGACGCCCCACAGATACGCAGTATTTT

cdr3_length: 13
v_call: TRBV6-6
d_call: -
j_call: TRBJ2-3
clone_size: once
cdr3_aa: CASSYMVRDTQYF
cdr3_nt: TGTGCCAGCAGTTACATGGTCCGGGATACGCAGTATTTT

cdr3_length: 16
v_call: TRBV6-5
d_call: TRBD2
j_call: TRBJ2-3
clone_size: -
cdr3_aa: CASSSKTSGSTDTQYF
cdr3_nt: TGTGCCAGCAGTTCCAAGACTAGCGGGAGCACAGATACGCAGTATTTT

cdr3_length: 16
v_call: TRBV4-1
d_call: TRBD1
j_call: TRBJ1-5
clone_size: -
cdr3_aa: CASSEVFRGVNQPQHF
cdr3_nt: TGCGCCAGCAGCGAAGTTTTCAGGGGGGTCAATCAGCCCCAGCATTTT

cdr3_length: 15
v_call: TRBV10-3
d_call: TRBD2
j_call: TRBJ2-7
clone_size: -
cdr3_aa: CAISEALAGTYEQYF
cdr3_nt: TGTGCCATCAGTGAGGCACTAGCGGGAACCTACGAGCAGTACTTC

cdr3_length: 16
v_call: TRBV6-5
d_call: -
j_call: TRBJ2-7
clone_size: -
cdr3_aa: CASSYSRGRTGYEQYF
cdr3_nt: TGTGCCAGCAGTTACTCGAGGGGCAGGACCGGCTACGAGCAGTACTTC

cdr3_length: 12
v_call: TRBV4-1
d_call: -
j_call: TRBJ2-7
clone_size: -
cdr3_aa: CASSQRQGEQYF
cdr3_nt: TGCGCCAGCAGCCAACGACAAGGCGAGCAGTACTTC

cdr3_length: 14
v_call: TRBV29-1
d_call: TRBD1
j_call: TRBJ2-7
clone_size: -
cdr3_aa: CSVEVGTGLYEQYF
cdr3_nt: TGCAGCGTTGAGGTCGGGACAGGGCTCTACGAGCAGTACTTC

cdr3_length: 15
v_call: TRBV29-1
d_call: TRBD1
j_call: TRBJ2-7
clone_size: -
cdr3_aa: CSVTPRTGVSYEQYF
cdr3_nt: TGCAGCGTAACTCCGCGTACAGGGGTCTCCTACGAGCAGTACTTC

cdr3_length: 11
v_call: TRBV20-1
d_call: TRBD1
j_call: TRBJ2-7
clone_size: -
cdr3_aa: CSASVGTGEVF
cdr3_nt: TGCAGTGCCAGCGTCGGGACAGGGGAGGTATTC

cdr3_length: 14
v_call: TRBV25-1
d_call: -
j_call: TRBJ1-6
clone_size: -
cdr3_aa: CASSDSGFYSPLHF
cdr3_nt: TGTGCCAGCAGTGATTCTGGATTCTATTCACCCCTCCACTTT

cdr3_length: 17
v_call: TRBV1
d_call: -
j_call: TRBJ1-3
clone_size: -
cdr3_aa: CTSSQGFLLSSGNTIYF
cdr3_nt: TGCACCAGCAGCCAAGGGTTTTTGTTAAGCTCTGGAAACACCATATATTTT

cdr3_length: 17
v_call: TRBV4-1
d_call: TRBD2
j_call: TRBJ2-3
clone_size: once
cdr3_aa: CASSQVGTSGNTDTQYF
cdr3_nt: TGCGCCAGCAGCCAAGTAGGGACTAGCGGAAACACAGATACGCAGTATTTT

cdr3_length: 16
v_call: TRBV7-2
d_call: TRBD2
j_call: TRBJ2-4
clone_size: -
cdr3_aa: CASSLVLALAKNIQYF
cdr3_nt: TGTGCCAGCAGCTTAGTACTAGCGCTGGCCAAAAACATTCAGTACTTC

cdr3_length: 14
v_call: TRBV2
d_call: -
j_call: TRBJ2-4
clone_size: -
cdr3_aa: CAILEIPGENIQYF
cdr3_nt: TGTGCCATCCTAGAGATCCCGGGCGAAAACATTCAGTACTTC

cdr3_length: 13
v_call: TRBV5-5
d_call: TRBD1
j_call: TRBJ1-2
clone_size: -
cdr3_aa: CASSRDRANGYTF
cdr3_nt: TGTGCCAGCAGTCGAGACAGGGCGAATGGCTACACCTTC

cdr3_length: 15
v_call: TRBV5-4
d_call: TRBD2
j_call: TRBJ2-7
clone_size: -
cdr3_aa: CASSYGLAGSYEQYF
cdr3_nt: TGTGCCAGCAGCTACGGACTAGCGGGATCCTACGAGCAGTACTTC

cdr3_length: 15
v_call: TRBV5-1
d_call: TRBD2
j_call: TRBJ2-5
clone_size: -
cdr3_aa: CATSPVAGAGETQYF
cdr3_nt: TGCGCCACGTCCCCGGTAGCGGGAGCCGGAGAGACCCAGTACTTC

cdr3_length: 14
v_call: TRBV6-5
d_call: TRBD1
j_call: TRBJ2-7
clone_size: -
cdr3_aa: CASSPQTGGAEQYF
cdr3_nt: TGTGCCAGCAGTCCCCAGACAGGGGGCGCCGAGCAGTACTTC

cdr3_length: 15
v_call: TRBV6-5
d_call: TRBD1
j_call: TRBJ2-3
clone_size: -
cdr3_aa: CASSYRDRSTDTQYF
cdr3_nt: TGTGCCAGCAGTTACAGGGACAGGAGCACAGATACGCAGTATTTT

cdr3_length: 17
v_call: TRBV11-2
d_call: -
j_call: TRBJ1-4
clone_size: once
cdr3_aa: CASSLFLAGAVNEKLFF
cdr3_nt: TGTGCCAGCAGCTTATTCCTAGCCGGGGCGGTTAATGAAAAACTGTTTTTT

cdr3_length: 17
v_call: TRBV14
d_call: -
j_call: TRBJ2-1
clone_size: few
cdr3_aa: CASSQWVGRNSYNEQFF
cdr3_nt: TGTGCCAGCAGCCAGTGGGTTGGCAGGAACTCCTACAATGAGCAGTTCTTC

cdr3_length: 11
v_call: TRBV7-9
d_call: -
j_call: TRBJ2-7
clone_size: -
cdr3_aa: CASTANYEQYF
cdr3_nt: TGTGCCAGCACCGCGAACTACGAGCAGTACTTC

cdr3_length: 15
v_call: TRBV18
d_call: TRBD1
j_call: TRBJ2-7
clone_size: -
cdr3_aa: CASSPRTGTSYEQYF
cdr3_nt: TGTGCCAGCTCACCTCGGACAGGGACCTCCTACGAGCAGTACTTC

cdr3_length: 15
v_call: TRBV14
d_call: -
j_call: TRBJ2-7
clone_size: -
cdr3_aa: CASSQASSAVYEQYF
cdr3_nt: TGTGCCAGCAGCCAAGCGTCTAGCGCCGTCTACGAGCAGTACTTC

cdr3_length: 18
v_call: TRBV2
d_call: -
j_call: TRBJ1-5
clone_size: -
cdr3_aa: CASSEALRGTRLNQPQHF
cdr3_nt: TGTGCCAGCAGTGAAGCGCTTCGGGGGACAAGGCTGAATCAGCCCCAGCATTTT

cdr3_length: 14
v_call: TRBV7-2
d_call: -
j_call: TRBJ2-5
clone_size: few
cdr3_aa: CASSLGGREETQYF
cdr3_nt: TGTGCCAGCAGCTTAGGTGGCAGGGAAGAGACCCAGTACTTC

cdr3_length: 15
v_call: TRBV9
d_call: TRBD2
j_call: TRBJ2-1
clone_size: once
cdr3_aa: CASSVTSGRYNEQFF
cdr3_nt: TGTGCCAGCAGCGTAACTAGCGGGAGATACAATGAGCAGTTCTTC

cdr3_length: 17
v_call: TRBV7-2
d_call: TRBD1
j_call: TRBJ2-5
clone_size: -
cdr3_aa: CASSLGPTGQGQETQYF
cdr3_nt: TGTGCCAGCAGCTTAGGTCCCACCGGACAGGGCCAAGAGACCCAGTACTTC

cdr3_length: 16
v_call: TRBV5-1
d_call: -
j_call: TRBJ2-3
clone_size: -
cdr3_aa: CASSSSSGSHTDTQYF
cdr3_nt: TGCGCCAGCAGCTCTTCCTCGGGCTCCCACACAGATACGCAGTATTTT